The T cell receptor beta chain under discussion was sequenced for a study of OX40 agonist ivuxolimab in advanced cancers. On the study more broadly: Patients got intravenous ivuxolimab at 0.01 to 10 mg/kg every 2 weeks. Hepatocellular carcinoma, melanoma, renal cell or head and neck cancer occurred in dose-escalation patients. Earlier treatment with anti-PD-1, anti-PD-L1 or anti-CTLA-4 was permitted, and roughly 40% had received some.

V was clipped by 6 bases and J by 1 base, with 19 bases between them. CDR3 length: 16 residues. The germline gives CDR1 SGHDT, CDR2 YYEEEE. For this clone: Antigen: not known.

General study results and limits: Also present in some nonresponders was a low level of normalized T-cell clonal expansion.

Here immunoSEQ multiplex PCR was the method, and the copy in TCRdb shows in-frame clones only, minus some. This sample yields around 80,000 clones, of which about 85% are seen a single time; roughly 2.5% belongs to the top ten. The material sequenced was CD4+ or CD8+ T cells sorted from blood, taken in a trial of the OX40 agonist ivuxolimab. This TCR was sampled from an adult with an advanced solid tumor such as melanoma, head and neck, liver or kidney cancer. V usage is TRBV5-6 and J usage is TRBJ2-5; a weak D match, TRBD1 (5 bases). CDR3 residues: CASTEWGGSIQETQYF. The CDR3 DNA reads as TGTGCCAGCACCGAATGGGGCGGAAGCATCCAAGAGACCCAGTACTTC.